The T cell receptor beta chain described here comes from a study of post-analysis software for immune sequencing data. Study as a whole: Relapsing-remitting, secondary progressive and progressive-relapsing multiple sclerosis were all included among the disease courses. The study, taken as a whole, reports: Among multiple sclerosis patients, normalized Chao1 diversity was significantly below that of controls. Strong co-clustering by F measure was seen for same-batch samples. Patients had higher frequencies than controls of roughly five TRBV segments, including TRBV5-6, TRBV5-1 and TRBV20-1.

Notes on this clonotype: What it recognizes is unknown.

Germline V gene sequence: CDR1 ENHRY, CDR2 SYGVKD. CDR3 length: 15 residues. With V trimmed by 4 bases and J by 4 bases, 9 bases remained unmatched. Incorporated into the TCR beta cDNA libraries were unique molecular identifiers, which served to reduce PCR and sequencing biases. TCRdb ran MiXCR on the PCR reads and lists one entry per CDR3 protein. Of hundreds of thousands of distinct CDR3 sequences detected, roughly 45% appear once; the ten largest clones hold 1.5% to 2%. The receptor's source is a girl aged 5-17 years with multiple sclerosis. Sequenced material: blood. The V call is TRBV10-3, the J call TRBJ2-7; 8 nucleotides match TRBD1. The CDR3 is CAISGLQGASYEQYF. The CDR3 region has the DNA TGTGCCATCAGTGGTCTCCAGGGGGCATCGTACGAGCAGTACTTC.